The rows below give T cell receptor beta chains drawn from one sample of a study of blood T cells in healthy people across ages. TCRdb used MiXCR to reprocess the 5' RACE reads, holding one entry per CDR3 protein. The repertoire holds around 600,000 distinct CDR3 sequences, with around 48% as singletons. The sample comprised blood. These receptors were collected from a man older than 75 in good health. Both conserved end residues are part of each CDR3. The D gene is left open where the match is weak. Rows give clone size only sometimes, using once, few, many, or a class for an expanded clone.

clone size	V gene	J gene	D gene	CDR3 protein	CDR3 DNA
few	TRBV24-1	TRBJ2-5	TRBD1	CATSEAYRGDEQYF	TGTGCCACCAGTGAAGCCTACAGGGGGGATGAGCAGTACTTC
-	TRBV5-1	TRBJ2-2	TRBD1	CASSLGDRAETGELFF	TGCGCCAGCAGCTTGGGGGACAGGGCGGAAACCGGGGAGCTGTTTTTT
-	TRBV12-3/TRBV12-4	TRBJ1-1	-	CASSLGTSREAFF	TGTGCCAGCAGCCTCGGGACTTCGAGGGAGGCTTTCTTT
-	TRBV7-9	TRBJ2-2	-	CASSLIVEGSLFF	TGTGCCAGCAGCTTAATAGTGGAGGGGAGTCTGTTTTTT
-	TRBV7-2	TRBJ2-5	TRBD2	CASSILGLAEETQYF	TGTGCCAGCAGCATCCTTGGACTAGCGGAAGAGACCCAGTACTTC
few	TRBV7-9	TRBJ2-1	TRBD2	CASSPRLASSYNEQFF	TGTGCCAGCAGCCCCCGACTAGCGAGCTCCTACAATGAGCAGTTCTTC
few	TRBV20-1	TRBJ1-1	TRBD1	CSARAPGQGASEAFF	TGCAGTGCCCGAGCCCCGGGACAGGGGGCTTCTGAAGCTTTCTTT
-	TRBV7-3	TRBJ2-5	TRBD1	CTSSLHRGVETQYF	TGTACCAGCAGCCTCCACAGGGGGGTCGAGACCCAGTACTTC
-	TRBV7-3	TRBJ2-3	TRBD2	CASSSRTSGRIDTQYF	TGTGCCAGCAGCTCTCGGACTAGCGGGAGAATAGATACGCAGTATTTT
-	TRBV5-1	TRBJ2-1	-	CASSFALRATYNEQFF	TGCGCCAGCAGCTTTGCCCTGAGGGCGACGTACAATGAGCAGTTCTTC
-	TRBV12-3/TRBV12-4	TRBJ2-7	TRBD1	CASSTGQYEQYF	TGTGCCAGCAGTACGGGACAGTACGAGCAGTACTTC
-	TRBV15	TRBJ2-7	TRBD2	CATSPIGLAGAKGSYNEQYF	TGTGCCACCAGCCCCATCGGACTAGCGGGAGCTAAGGGCTCCTACAATGAGCAGTACTTC
-	TRBV20-1	TRBJ1-1	-	CSARASEYTEAFF	TGCAGTGCTAGAGCGTCGGAGTACACTGAAGCTTTCTTT
-	TRBV20-1	TRBJ2-5	-	CSGTPQGTQYF	TGCAGTGGCACACCTCAAGGGACCCAGTACTTC
-	TRBV3-1	TRBJ1-2	-	CASTRDNYGYTF	TGTGCCAGCACGCGTGACAACTATGGCTACACCTTC
-	TRBV12-5	TRBJ2-5	-	CASGLTGGETQYF	TGTGCTAGTGGTTTGACAGGCGGGGAGACCCAGTACTTC
-	TRBV9	TRBJ2-5	TRBD2	CASSVGASGGVAETQYF	TGTGCCAGCAGCGTAGGGGCTAGCGGGGGGGTAGCAGAGACCCAGTACTTC
-	TRBV6-6	TRBJ1-2	-	CASRVRGRDYGYTF	TGTGCCAGCAGAGTACGGGGCAGAGACTATGGCTACACCTTC
-	TRBV20-1	TRBJ2-7	-	CSASGTGYYEQYF	TGCAGTGCTAGTGGCACAGGGTACTACGAGCAGTACTTC
few	TRBV3-1	TRBJ2-1	-	CASSQKLQGAYNEQFF	TGTGCCAGCAGCCAAAAACTGCAGGGAGCCTACAATGAGCAGTTCTTC
-	TRBV6-2/TRBV6-3	TRBJ2-1	-	CASSYLVGVVGNEQFF	TGTGCCAGCAGTTACTTGGTGGGAGTGGTTGGCAATGAGCAGTTCTTC
-	TRBV2	TRBJ2-7	TRBD2	CASSPRQREGYEQYF	TGTGCCAGCAGTCCCCGTCAGAGGGAGGGGTACGAGCAGTACTTC
many	TRBV10-2	TRBJ2-5	TRBD1	CASGTGDSGTQYF	TGCGCCAGCGGAACAGGGGATTCTGGGACCCAGTACTTC
few	TRBV29-1	TRBJ2-5	-	CSVAPPAGGVETQYF	TGCAGCGTCGCCCCCCCTGCGGGCGGGGTTGAGACCCAGTACTTC
-	TRBV3-1	TRBJ2-7	-	CASSHKRGDSFYEQYF	TGTGCCAGCAGCCATAAGAGGGGGGACTCCTTCTACGAGCAGTACTTC
-	TRBV5-6	TRBJ2-3	-	CASSLGSIRTQYF	TGTGCCAGCAGCTTGGGGTCCATACGGACGCAGTATTTT